Given below is one TCR beta chain in context. The antigen remains unidentified. This sample is drawn from a study of cytomegalovirus exposure and HLA in healthy donors. Study-level points and caveats: Later analysis identified a missense DCLRE1C variant that was linked to TCR beta V- and J-gene trimming.

Germline assignment: CDR1 LNHDA and CDR2 SQIVND (reference sequence). V lost 3 bases and J 5 bases, leaving 13 bases between the germline ends. The CDR3 runs 14 residues. The PCR ran on 60 Vbeta and 13 Jbeta primers. Assay used: immunoSEQ multiplex PCR; TCRdb lists only in-frame clones, some missing. Counted here are approximately 79,000 clones, under 80% occurring once; the ten biggest clones make up approximately 1.6%. Source material: PBMCs. This clonotype was sampled from a man between 35 and 55 years old in good health and CMV-seronegative. This chain links TRBV19 with TRBJ1-2, with D possibly TRBD1 on 5 matching bases. The CDR3 sequence is CASSIQGFGYGYTF. CDR3 nucleotide sequence: TGTGCCAGTAGTATTCAGGGATTTGGATATGGCTACACCTTC.